This entry features one TCR beta chain sequence. Its antigen is currently not known. Base-call qualities are not available, and no considerably larger clone is one nucleotide away. This sample is drawn from a study of cytomegalovirus exposure and HLA in healthy donors (dated by TCRdb to the late 2010s). Concerning the study at large: The 550 to 750 repertoires of the first cohort and the 95 to 150 validation repertoires were produced on the same platform, according to a later analysis. To predict cytomegalovirus infection status, the study combined high-throughput TCR immunosequencing, statistical association of individual TCRs with disease status, and machine learning. The study aimed to test whether signatures of past pathogen exposure could be identified by cataloging public T cell receptors. A separate validation cohort of some 130 different subjects was used in addition to the 666-subject first cohort. Study-level results and caveats: A total of about 180 TCR beta chains were listed by the study as associated with cytomegalovirus. It was suggested by the authors that the approach could potentially be generalized to other disease states and immunological phenotypes. A later analysis found that TCRs clustered in the first cohort also tended to co-occur in the 120 validation repertoires, with 94% of cluster scores above 0. The classifier was reported to diagnose cytomegalovirus status with high specificity and sensitivity in both the original and validation cohorts. The validation cohort had no HLA typing available for a later analysis, so co-occurrence within that cohort was assessed over all 130 or so repertoires. Most TCR sequences were seen in very few donors, while some public TCRs were found in many individuals. In vitro tests confirmed that a few of the cytomegalovirus-associated TCR beta chains recognize cytomegalovirus antigens.

Libraries were made using the immunoSEQ multiplex PCR assay. In the paper's pipeline: A statistical classification framework was built for diagnosing cytomegalovirus status from the catalog of TCR beta chain sequences. TCRdb retrieved this table from immuneACCESS and kept in-frame rearrangements only. Not all clones are present; in checked studies, unresolved V genes account for under half, and no reason is known for the remainder. That table is the source of V, J and clone size, and D and trimming were worked out from the DNA. For this sample there are fewer than 200,000 clones; roughly 86% appear just once. Less than 3% of the sample comes from the top ten. CDR1 and CDR2 were assigned from the germline V gene as KGHSH and LQKENI. The junction shows trimming of 4 bases on V and 2 bases on J, and the gene matches do not reach 2 bases of it. There are 13 amino acids in the CDR3, from cysteine to phenylalanine inclusive. CDR3 DNA is the only sequence kept; it has 39 bases, read in frame from the first base.

The donors were included in the validation cohort of roughly 130 subjects, a group kept apart from the roughly 700-subject first cohort. This TCR came from a young man in good health and CMV-seropositive. Sequencing used PBMCs. The rearranged chain carries TRBV18 and TRBJ2-7; TRBD1 lines up with 7 middle nucleotides. The CDR3 region has the sequence CASSLGQPYEQYF. In nucleotides, the sequence is TGTGCCAGCTCACTGGGACAGCCCTACGAGCAGTACTTC.